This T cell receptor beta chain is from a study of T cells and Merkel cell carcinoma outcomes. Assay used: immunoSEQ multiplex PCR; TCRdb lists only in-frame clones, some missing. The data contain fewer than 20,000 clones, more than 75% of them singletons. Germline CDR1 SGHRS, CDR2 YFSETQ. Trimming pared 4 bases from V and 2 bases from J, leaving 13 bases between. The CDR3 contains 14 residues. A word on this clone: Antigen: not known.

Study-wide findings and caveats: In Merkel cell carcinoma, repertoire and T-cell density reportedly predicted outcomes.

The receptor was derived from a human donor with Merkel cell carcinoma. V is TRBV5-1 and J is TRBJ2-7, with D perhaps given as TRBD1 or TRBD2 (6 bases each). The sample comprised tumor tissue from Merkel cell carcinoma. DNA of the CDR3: TGCGCCAGCAGCCTGGGGGGCTATACCTACGAGCAGTACTTC. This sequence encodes CASSLGGYTYEQYF.